There are many counts of the clone carrying this T cell receptor beta chain. Its antigen is unidentified. The data originate from a study of T-cell reconstitution after alpha-beta-depleted transplantation in children. Molecular barcoding with unique molecular identifiers was used for the TCRbeta library. TCRdb itself ran the PCR reads through MiXCR, one entry per CDR3 protein. The sample has under 750,000 distinct CDR3 sequences; under 25% are singletons. Study results and caveats: After one year, T-cell counts and TCRbeta diversity mostly came from new T cells.

Germline-derived CDR1 and CDR2 are SGDLS and YYNGEE. V was clipped by 0 bases and J by 6 bases, with 19 bases between them. The CDR3 totals 17 residues. The source of this sequence is a boy younger than two who had a stem cell transplant for acute myeloid leukemia, so the T cells may come from the graft donor. The chain employs TRBV9 and TRBJ2-1; D is perhaps TRBD2 (7 bases). Source: PBMCs, mostly from graft donor cells, taken 360 days after TCRalphabeta/CD19-depleted stem cell transplant. CDR3 nucleotide sequence: TGTGCCAGCAGCGTAGAAATCGGGCGGGGGCCTCGCAATGAGCAGTTCTTC. The encoded protein is CASSVEIGRGPRNEQFF.